One and the same sample provided the 32 T cell receptor beta chains below, sequenced in a study of blood T cell repertoires in COVID-19. Produced via immunoSEQ multiplex PCR; TCRdb's table is partial and in-frame only. The table has around 190,000 clones, about 88% seen once. Sequenced input: peripheral blood. The source is a man aged 45-65 years with COVID-19, enrolled during active disease.

This clone was seen more than once but under ten times. The rearrangement joins TRBV19 to TRBJ2-7, with 13 bases that match TRBD2. Germline V gene lookup returns CDR1 LNHDA and CDR2 SQIVND (reference sequence). The V and J ends lost 5 bases and 2 bases, in that order; junction bases with no gene match: 3. The CDR3 sequence is 15 residues long. The DNA of the CDR3 is TGTGCCAGTAGTGCCGGGACTAGCGGGACCTACGAGCAGTACTTC. Protein sequence: CASSAGTSGTYEQYF.

The chain recombines TRBV9 with TRBJ2-7; TRBD1 matches at 9 bases. The J segment lost 1 base and the V segment lost 0 bases, leaving 5 bases of the junction unmatched. Germline V gene sequence: CDR1 SGDLS, CDR2 YYNGEE. The CDR3 consists of 16 residues. The CDR3 sequence is CASSVGPGQGSYEQYF. The CDR3 DNA follows: TGTGCCAGCAGCGTAGGCCCGGGACAGGGATCCTACGAGCAGTACTTC.

This chain uses TRBV10-1 with TRBJ2-1; 10 bases agree with TRBD2. The CDR3 is 15 amino acids. J was trimmed by 9 bases and V by 5 bases; bases with no gene match: 10. The germline CDR1 and CDR2 sequences are WNHNN and SYGVQD (reference sequence). The DNA of the CDR3 is TGCGCCAGCAGTCCTTCAGCGGGAGGGCCGGGTGAGCAGTTCTTC. As protein: CASSPSAGGPGEQFF.

CDR3 coding DNA: TGTGCCAGCAGTTTATCCGGGTTTCAATACGAGCAGTACTTC. It yields the protein CASSLSGFQYEQYF. The V call is TRBV27, the J call TRBJ2-7, with D unclear. V was clipped by 0 bases and J by 4 bases, with 10 bases between them. Germline V CDR1 and CDR2: MNHEY, SMNVEV (reference sequence). This CDR3 has 14 amino acids.

V usage is TRBV11-2 and J usage is TRBJ1-1; D is possibly TRBD1 (5 bases). The germline CDR1 and CDR2 sequences are SGHAT and FQNNGV. The CDR3 length is 12 residues. V gave up 5 bases and J gave up 7 bases, with 11 bases separating them. DNA of the CDR3: TGTGCCAGCAGCAGACAAGGACATGAAGCTTTCTTT. Residues: CASSRQGHEAFF.

This clone has a handful of counts. The V and J genes are TRBV29-1 and TRBJ2-2, with 8 bases matching TRBD2. Germline V gene lookup returns CDR1 SQVTM and CDR2 ANQGSEA. Trimming removed 6 bases from V and 7 bases from J; junction bases left unmatched: 10. This CDR3 is built from 14 residues. The CDR3 nucleotides read TGCAGCGTGGAGGGCGGGGGGACATTCGGGGAGCTGTTTTTT. Protein product: CSVEGGGTFGELFF.

V and J are TRBV12-3 or TRBV12-4 and TRBJ2-7; possibly TRBD2 for D (5 bases). V gave up 7 bases and J gave up 0 bases, with 7 bases separating them. The CDR3 is 12 amino acids. Here the CDR3 reads CASKGASYEQYF. Here the CDR3 DNA reads TGTGCCAGCAAGGGAGCCTCCTACGAGCAGTACTTC.

V is TRBV28 and J is TRBJ1-6; the D gene is possibly TRBD1 (6 bases). This CDR3 comprises 15 residues. Trimming shortened V by 5 bases and J by 7 bases, and 15 bases separated the two germline ends. The germline CDR1 and CDR2 sequences are MDHEN and SYDVKM. CDR3 in amino acids: CASSTPDSRNSPLHF. CDR3 sequence (DNA): TGTGCCAGCAGTACGCCGGACAGTCGAAATTCACCCCTCCACTTT.

CDR3 DNA: TGTGCCAGCAGTGAACAGACAGGAACATATTATGGCTACACCTTC. This sequence encodes CASSEQTGTYYGYTF. The chain recombines TRBV6-1 with TRBJ1-2; perhaps TRBD1 as D (6 bases). Germline loops: CDR1 MNHNS, CDR2 SASEGT. V lost 2 bases, J lost 5 bases, and 15 bases lay in between. The CDR3 is 15 amino acids.

This clone was seen a few times. This chain links TRBV6-5 with TRBJ1-2; TRBD1 agrees at 7 bases. Unmatched junction bases numbered 7, after V lost 2 bases and J lost 4 bases. CDR1 and CDR2 (germline): MNHEY, SVGAGI. The CDR3 covers 15 residues. This chain's CDR3 is CASSYTTGAGYGYTF. The CDR3 DNA sequence: TGTGCCAGCAGTTACACAACAGGGGCGGGCTATGGCTACACCTTC.

V usage is TRBV6-2 or TRBV6-3 and J usage is TRBJ2-2; TRBD2 agrees at 12 bases. The V segment lost 3 bases and the J segment 5 bases; nucleotides outside the gene matches: 4. From germline, CDR1 is MNHEY and CDR2 SVGEGT. The CDR3 runs 16 residues. CDR3: CASSYLLAGGTGELFF. The DNA for the CDR3 is TGTGCCAGCAGTTATCTTCTAGCGGGGGGGACCGGGGAGCTGTTTTTT.

The rearrangement links TRBV4-1 to TRBJ1-6; TRBD1 agrees at 7 bases. The V gene end was trimmed by 6 bases and the J gene end by 2 bases; junction bases not matched to a gene: 7. Germline V gene sequence: CDR1 MGHRA, CDR2 YSYEKL. The CDR3 sequence is 16 residues long. CDR3: CASRDSGTAYNSPLHF. The CDR3 DNA follows: TGCGCCAGCAGGGACTCCGGGACAGCCTATAATTCACCCCTCCACTTT.

The V gene is TRBV13, the J gene TRBJ1-1; D call uncertain. Germline V CDR1 and CDR2: PRHDT, FYEKMQ (reference sequence). CDR3 length: 13 residues. V gave up 3 bases and J gave up 1 base, with 6 bases separating them. CDR3 sequence: CASSLGGNTEAFF. CDR3 nucleotide sequence: TGTGCCAGCAGCTTGGGAGGGAACACTGAAGCTTTCTTT.

The chain couples TRBV19 to TRBJ2-7, with D maybe TRBD2 (6 bases). Trimming left V 7 bases short and J 2 bases short, with 18 bases between. Germline CDR1 LNHDA, CDR2 SQIVND (reference sequence). The CDR3 extends over 15 amino acids. CDR3 coding DNA: TGTGCCAGTACCCGGGGGTCAGGTCGTACCTACGAGCAGTACTTC. This encodes CASTRGSGRTYEQYF.

The V and J genes are TRBV19 and TRBJ1-1, with D perhaps TRBD1 (5 bases). Trimming pared 5 bases from V and 4 bases from J, leaving 11 bases between. The CDR3 has 13 amino acids. Germline assignment: CDR1 LNHDA and CDR2 SQIVND (reference sequence). The CDR3 loop is CASSAGVGTEAFF. In DNA form, the CDR3 reads TGTGCCAGTAGTGCGGGGGTGGGCACTGAAGCTTTCTTT.

The CDR3 loop is CASSKGGQGPQNEQFF. The CDR3, as DNA: TGTGCCAGCAGCAAAGGGGGACAGGGGCCCCAAAATGAGCAGTTCTTC. This chain joins TRBV21-1 and TRBJ2-1; TRBD1 is the table's D call and was not checked against the DNA. TRBV21-1 is noted as a pseudogene. The CDR3 runs 16 residues.

This chain links TRBV6-6 with TRBJ1-1; D is ambiguous. There are 13 residues in the CDR3. Germline CDR1 and CDR2: MNHNY and SVGAGI (reference sequence). V was trimmed by 0 bases and J by 1 base, leaving 3 bases between them. The CDR3 sequence is CASSYSRNTEAFF. As DNA, the CDR3 is TGTGCCAGCAGTTACTCGAGGAACACTGAAGCTTTCTTT.

This chain joins TRBV7-8 and TRBJ2-3; TRBD2 might be the D (6 bases). CDR3 length equals 13 residues. Germline V gene sequence: CDR1 SGHVS, CDR2 FQNEAQ. V lost 5 bases and J lost 3, with 9 bases in between. CDR3 coding DNA: TGTGCCAGCAGCGGGGGGAGAACAGATACGCAGTATTTT. Translation gives CASSGGRTDTQYF.

This clone occurred once. The V gene is TRBV2, the J gene TRBJ1-5, with D possibly matching TRBD1 (6 bases). V lost 7 bases to trimming and J lost 1 base, with 14 bases between them. The CDR3 is 15 residues long. Germline CDR1 and CDR2: SNHLY and FYNNEI. The CDR3 is CASTLQGLSNQPQHF. The CDR3 nucleotides are TGTGCCAGCACCCTACAGGGATTGAGCAATCAGCCCCAGCATTTT.

This rearrangement joins TRBV30 to TRBJ1-1; D might be TRBD1 (6 bases). Germline V CDR1 and CDR2: GTSNPN, SVGIG (reference sequence). The V gene lost 4 bases and the J gene lost 5 bases, with 14 bases spanning the gap. The CDR3 runs 13 residues. The CDR3 is CAWKGGIGTEAFF. CDR3 DNA sequence: TGTGCCTGGAAGGGGGGGATCGGTACTGAAGCTTTCTTT.

This clone was seen a few times. This chain connects TRBV5-8 to TRBJ2-5, with 9 bases that match TRBD1. The V gene end was trimmed by 0 bases and the J gene end by 1 base; junction bases not matched to a gene: 1. The CDR3 loop spans 15 amino acids. Germline V gene lookup returns CDR1 SGHTS and CDR2 YDEGEE. The CDR3 sequence is CASSLEGQGQETQYF. As DNA, the CDR3 is TGTGCCAGCAGCTTGGAGGGACAGGGCCAAGAGACCCAGTACTTC.

The rearrangement links TRBV7-9 to TRBJ2-5; possible D gene TRBD2, 6 bases. The CDR3 is 15 residues long. V shed 5 bases and J shed 5 bases, with 18 bases lying between them. Germline V gene sequence: CDR1 SEHNR, CDR2 FQNEAQ (reference sequence). This chain's CDR3 is CASSKPGLAGETQYF. CDR3 DNA sequence: TGTGCCAGCAGCAAGCCGGGACTTGCAGGGGAGACCCAGTACTTC.

The chain has TRBV30 and TRBJ2-3; possibly TRBD1 for D (6 bases). This CDR3 spans 13 amino acids. The germline V gene encodes CDR1 GTSNPN and CDR2 SVGIG (reference sequence). V gave up 0 bases and J gave up 14 bases, with 18 bases separating them. CDR3 DNA: TGTGCCTGGAGTGTACAAGCCCAGGGGCCAATGTATTTT. Its translation is CAWSVQAQGPMYF.

This chain uses TRBV4-1 with TRBJ2-1; TRBD1 agrees at 12 bases. The CDR3 totals 15 residues. The V and J ends lost 5 bases and 7 bases, in that order; junction bases with no gene match: 6. Germline CDR1 reads MGHRA; CDR2 reads YSYEKL. In DNA form, the CDR3 reads TGCGCCAGCAGCAAGTGGGACAGGGGGCAAAATGAGCAGTTCTTC. Translating it yields CASSKWDRGQNEQFF.

This chain uses TRBV6-5 with TRBJ2-6, with D possibly matching TRBD2 (6 bases). Germline V lookup: CDR1 MNHEY, CDR2 SVGAGI. This CDR3 has 15 residues. Trimming left V 5 bases short and J 0 bases short, with 8 bases between. In nucleotides, the CDR3 is TGTGCCAGCAGTCCGGGGGACTCTGGGGCCAACGTCCTGACTTTC. The encoded protein is CASSPGDSGANVLTF.

This chain joins TRBV5-1 and TRBJ2-3; 10 nucleotides match TRBD1. Germline V gene lookup returns CDR1 SGHRS and CDR2 YFSETQ. J was trimmed by 1 base and V by 4 bases; bases with no gene match: 9. This CDR3 contains 17 residues. The chain's CDR3 is CASSDGQGVTGTDTQYF. The CDR3 coding sequence is TGCGCCAGCAGCGACGGACAGGGGGTCACCGGCACAGATACGCAGTATTTT. Variable domain in full (rest from reference TRBV5-1 and TRBJ2-3): KAGVTQTPRYLIKTRGQQVTLSCSPISGHRSVSWYQQTPGQGLQFLFEYFSETQRNKGNFPGRFSGRQFSNSRSEMNVSTLELGDSALYLCASSDGQGVTGTDTQYFGPGTRLTVL.

V gene TRBV7-2 combines with J gene TRBJ2-5; a possible D gene is TRBD1 (6 bases). Trimming shortened V by 6 bases and J by 4 bases, and 15 bases separated the two germline ends. The CDR3 has 14 residues. The germline V gene encodes CDR1 SGHTA and CDR2 FQGNSA. The CDR3 DNA follows: TGTGCCAGCAGAAAGACAGGAGGTCTAGAGACCCAGTACTTC. Amino acids: CASRKTGGLETQYF.

The chain couples TRBV4-1 to TRBJ2-7, with 7 bases aligning to TRBD1. CDR1 is MGHRA and CDR2 is YSYEKL in the germline V gene. CDR3 size: 16 residues. Unmatched junction bases numbered 10, after V lost 4 bases and J lost 1 base. DNA for the CDR3: TGCGCCAGCAGCCTTTCAGGGGGAAGGGGTTCCTACGAGCAGTACTTC. This encodes CASSLSGGRGSYEQYF.

The chain couples TRBV21-1 to TRBJ2-1; TRBD2, as called in the table, went unchecked against the DNA. TRBV21-1 is deemed a pseudogene. The CDR3 is 12 residues long. The CDR3 bases are TGTTCCGTGGTGGGAGTGAGCAATGAGCAGTTCTTC. Translation gives CSVVGVSNEQFF.

The V gene is TRBV28, the J gene TRBJ1-5; 7 bases fit TRBD1. The trim removed 7 bases at V and 4 bases at J, leaving 4 bases unmatched. The CDR3 consists of 13 residues. CDR1 is MDHEN, CDR2 SYDVKM, per germline. CDR3 DNA sequence: TGTGCCAGCACCGAACAGGGGAATCAGCCCCAGCATTTT. Translating it yields CASTEQGNQPQHF.

The chain couples TRBV19 to TRBJ1-5, with unresolved D. V was cut by 0 bases and J by 5 bases, with 11 bases left in between. Germline lookup yields CDR1 LNHDA and CDR2 SQIVND (reference sequence). The CDR3 runs to 15 residues. The CDR3 loop is CASSIEIDTYQPQHF. The CDR3 bases are TGTGCCAGTAGTATAGAGATTGACACATATCAGCCCCAGCATTTT.

The chain joins TRBV28 to TRBJ1-4; D perhaps matches TRBD1 (6 bases). Germline CDR1 is MDHEN and CDR2 is SYDVKM. Trimming shortened V by 6 bases and J by 5 bases, and 16 bases separated the two germline ends. The CDR3 sequence is 15 residues long. The CDR3 here is CASSIPGGRNEKLFF. CDR3 nucleotide sequence: TGTGCCAGCAGCATCCCGGGGGGGCGCAATGAAAAACTGTTTTTT.